These T cell receptor beta chains were read from a single sample in a study of blood T cell repertoires in COVID-19. Here immunoSEQ multiplex PCR was the method, and the copy in TCRdb shows in-frame clones only, minus some. The repertoire holds a few hundred thousand clones, about 85% seen once, with roughly 3% in the top ten. Sequencing used peripheral blood. The source is a man younger than 35 with active or convalescent COVID-19. Both conserved end residues are part of each CDR3. A D gene is named only where the DNA matches it firmly. Clone sizes are given selectively: once, few, many, or a class where the clone is expanded.

J gene: TRBJ1-5; clone size: NA; V gene: TRBV12-3/TRBV12-4; D gene: NA; CDR3 DNA: TGTGCCAGCAGCCGGTCAAATCAGCCCCAGCATTTT; CDR3 protein: CASSRSNQPQHF
J gene: TRBJ1-5; clone size: NA; V gene: TRBV19; D gene: NA; CDR3 DNA: TGTGCCAGTAGATGGACCTGGGAGGGCAATCAGCCCCAGCATTTT; CDR3 protein: CASRWTWEGNQPQHF
J gene: TRBJ2-5; clone size: NA; V gene: TRBV5-6; D gene: NA; CDR3 DNA: TGTGCCAGCAGCCTCGAGCTTACCCAACAAGAGACCCAGTACTTC; CDR3 protein: CASSLELTQQETQYF
J gene: TRBJ2-5; clone size: NA; V gene: TRBV5-1; D gene: TRBD2; CDR3 DNA: TGCGCCAGCAGTTGGGGACTAGCGGGGGCCAAAGAGACCCAGTACTTC; CDR3 protein: CASSWGLAGAKETQYF
J gene: TRBJ2-7; clone size: once; V gene: TRBV27; D gene: TRBD2; CDR3 DNA: TGTGCCAGCAGTTTAGTGAAGCGGGGGTTTCACTACGAGCAGTACTTC; CDR3 protein: CASSLVKRGFHYEQYF
J gene: TRBJ1-2; clone size: few; V gene: TRBV15; D gene: TRBD1; CDR3 DNA: TGTGCCACCAGCAGAGATTTTTTGAGGACCCAGGGGGCGCGGGGCTACACCTTC; CDR3 protein: CATSRDFLRTQGARGYTF
J gene: TRBJ2-2; clone size: once; V gene: TRBV2; D gene: NA; CDR3 DNA: TGTGCCAGCAGTCCTTACACCGGGGAGCTGTTTTTT; CDR3 protein: CASSPYTGELFF
J gene: TRBJ2-7; clone size: NA; V gene: TRBV6-6; D gene: TRBD1; CDR3 DNA: TGTGCCAGCAGTGTCTCGGGGACAGACTACGAAGAGCAGTACTTC; CDR3 protein: CASSVSGTDYEEQYF
J gene: TRBJ1-2; clone size: NA; V gene: TRBV7-2; D gene: TRBD1; CDR3 DNA: TGTGCCAGCAGCGGGGGACAGAACCTATATGGCTACACCTTC; CDR3 protein: CASSGGQNLYGYTF
J gene: TRBJ1-5; clone size: NA; V gene: TRBV3-1/TRBV3-2; D gene: NA; CDR3 DNA: TGTGCCAGCAGCCAAGGCAGTAATCAGCCCCAGCATTTT; CDR3 protein: CASSQGSNQPQHF
J gene: TRBJ1-2; clone size: NA; V gene: TRBV12-5; D gene: TRBD1; CDR3 DNA: TGTGCTAGTGGTTGGGTGATAAGGGGGCGAAGCTATGGCTACACCTTC; CDR3 protein: CASGWVIRGRSYGYTF
J gene: TRBJ2-7; clone size: NA; V gene: TRBV5-1; D gene: TRBD2; CDR3 DNA: TGCGCCAGCAGTCTGGGCGGGGGTGGCGAGCAGTACTTC; CDR3 protein: CASSLGGGGEQYF
J gene: TRBJ1-1; clone size: NA; V gene: TRBV20-1; D gene: NA; CDR3 DNA: TGCAGTGCTAGTCCGACAGCAGTTTTCACTGAAGCTTTCTTT; CDR3 protein: CSASPTAVFTEAFF
J gene: TRBJ1-1; clone size: NA; V gene: TRBV5-1; D gene: TRBD1; CDR3 DNA: TGCGCCAGCAGAACCGGGACAGGCAACACTGAAGCTTTCTTT; CDR3 protein: CASRTGTGNTEAFF
J gene: TRBJ1-5; clone size: NA; V gene: TRBV30; D gene: NA; CDR3 DNA: TGTGCCTGGAGCCAGACAGGTATAAGCAATCAGCCCCAGCATTTT; CDR3 protein: CAWSQTGISNQPQHF
J gene: TRBJ1-2; clone size: few; V gene: TRBV25-1; D gene: NA; CDR3 DNA: TGTGCCAGCAGTGAGCCCGGGGATTTAGGGTATGGCTACACCTTC; CDR3 protein: CASSEPGDLGYGYTF
J gene: TRBJ2-2; clone size: NA; V gene: TRBV6-5; D gene: TRBD2; CDR3 DNA: TGTGCCAGCAGTTACTCCCTAGCGGGGGTCGGGGAGCTGTTTTTT; CDR3 protein: CASSYSLAGVGELFF
J gene: TRBJ2-7; clone size: NA; V gene: TRBV5-5; D gene: NA; CDR3 DNA: TGTGCCAGCAGCTTGGCGGGGAGTCGTCGGGAGCAGTACTTC; CDR3 protein: CASSLAGSRREQYF
J gene: TRBJ2-3; clone size: NA; V gene: TRBV18; D gene: TRBD2; CDR3 DNA: TGTGCCACCCAGGGACTAGCGGGAGGGCCTACAGATACGCAGTATTTT; CDR3 protein: CATQGLAGGPTDTQYF
J gene: TRBJ1-2; clone size: NA; V gene: TRBV19; D gene: NA; CDR3 DNA: TGTGCCAGTAGTATAGCAAGCTTGAAGCTCTATGGCTACACCTTC; CDR3 protein: CASSIASLKLYGYTF
J gene: TRBJ1-4; clone size: NA; V gene: TRBV6-1; D gene: NA; CDR3 DNA: TGTGCCAGCAGGAAAAGGGACGCAGGGAGGGAAAAACTGTTTTTT; CDR3 protein: CASRKRDAGREKLFF
J gene: TRBJ1-1; clone size: NA; V gene: TRBV30; D gene: TRBD1; CDR3 DNA: TGTGCCTGGAGTCGACAGGGCGGGACTGAAGCTTTCTTT; CDR3 protein: CAWSRQGGTEAFF
J gene: TRBJ2-1; clone size: NA; V gene: TRBV18; D gene: NA; CDR3 DNA: TGTGCCAGCTCACCCTCCGCCGCGGGCGACTACAATGAGCAGTTCTTC; CDR3 protein: CASSPSAAGDYNEQFF
J gene: TRBJ2-7; clone size: NA; V gene: TRBV7-2; D gene: NA; CDR3 DNA: TGTGCCAGCAGCTTAGAGGGACTCGCAATCTACGAGCAGTACTTC; CDR3 protein: CASSLEGLAIYEQYF
J gene: TRBJ2-3; clone size: NA; V gene: TRBV2; D gene: TRBD1; CDR3 DNA: TGTGCCAGCGGGGGACAGTCTCCTAGAGATACGCAGTATTTT; CDR3 protein: CASGGQSPRDTQYF
J gene: TRBJ2-2; clone size: once; V gene: TRBV2; D gene: TRBD1; CDR3 DNA: TGTGCCAGCAGTCGGGACAGGGGAGGCACCGGGGAGCTGTTTTTT; CDR3 protein: CASSRDRGGTGELFF
J gene: TRBJ1-2; clone size: NA; V gene: TRBV28; D gene: TRBD1; CDR3 DNA: TGTGCCAGCAGTTCTGCTGGACAGGGTCCTTATGGCTACACCTTC; CDR3 protein: CASSSAGQGPYGYTF
J gene: TRBJ2-2; clone size: NA; V gene: TRBV3-1/TRBV3-2; D gene: NA; CDR3 DNA: TGTGCCAGCAGCTCCGCGGGGGCCACCGGGGAGCTGTTTTTT; CDR3 protein: CASSSAGATGELFF
J gene: TRBJ1-1; clone size: once; V gene: TRBV5-8; D gene: NA; CDR3 DNA: TGTGCCAGCAGCTTGGACAGCAACACTGAAGCTTTCTTT; CDR3 protein: CASSLDSNTEAFF
J gene: TRBJ2-1; clone size: NA; V gene: TRBV27; D gene: NA; CDR3 DNA: TGTGCCAGCAGTTTAACCAGCTCCTACAATGAGCAGTTCTTC; CDR3 protein: CASSLTSSYNEQFF
J gene: TRBJ2-5; clone size: NA; V gene: TRBV11-2; D gene: NA; CDR3 DNA: TGTGCCAGCAGCTTAATCCCCTCGGCGGGAAGGCAAGAGACCCAGTACTTC; CDR3 protein: CASSLIPSAGRQETQYF
J gene: TRBJ2-7; clone size: NA; V gene: TRBV7-2; D gene: TRBD1; CDR3 DNA: TGTGCCAGCAGCTTCGGTACAGGGGCGTCCTACGAGCAGTACTTC; CDR3 protein: CASSFGTGASYEQYF
J gene: TRBJ2-1; clone size: NA; V gene: TRBV6-2/TRBV6-3; D gene: TRBD2; CDR3 DNA: TGTGCCAGCAGCCCCCAGGGAGCGGGGAACAATGAGCAGTTCTTC; CDR3 protein: CASSPQGAGNNEQFF
J gene: TRBJ2-1; clone size: NA; V gene: TRBV12-3/TRBV12-4; D gene: NA; CDR3 DNA: TGTGCCAGCAGTTTAATCCAGTTCAATGAGCAGTTCTTC; CDR3 protein: CASSLIQFNEQFF
J gene: TRBJ1-6; clone size: once; V gene: TRBV5-6; D gene: NA; CDR3 DNA: TGTGCCAGCAGCATCGGTTTCGCCTCAAGTTCCCTCCACTTT; CDR3 protein: CASSIGFASSSLHF
J gene: TRBJ2-3; clone size: NA; V gene: TRBV19; D gene: NA; CDR3 DNA: TGTGCCATAGGCGGGGGCGGCGCAGATACGCAGTATTTT; CDR3 protein: CAIGGGGADTQYF
J gene: TRBJ2-7; clone size: NA; V gene: TRBV7-2; D gene: NA; CDR3 DNA: TGTGCCAGCAGCTTAGGTCCCGGGAATGACGAGCAGTACTTC; CDR3 protein: CASSLGPGNDEQYF
J gene: TRBJ2-7; clone size: NA; V gene: TRBV7-9; D gene: TRBD1; CDR3 DNA: TGTGCCAGCAGCTTCGGACAGGGGCCGGACGAGCAGTACTTC; CDR3 protein: CASSFGQGPDEQYF
J gene: TRBJ1-2; clone size: NA; V gene: TRBV4-1; D gene: TRBD1; CDR3 DNA: TGCGCCAGCAGCCCCCCGGGACAGTTCTTCTATGGCTACACCTTC; CDR3 protein: CASSPPGQFFYGYTF
J gene: TRBJ2-7; clone size: NA; V gene: TRBV12-3/TRBV12-4; D gene: NA; CDR3 DNA: TGTGCCAGCAGTTTTGGGCCCGAGCAGTACTTC; CDR3 protein: CASSFGPEQYF
J gene: TRBJ2-2; clone size: NA; V gene: TRBV19; D gene: TRBD1; CDR3 DNA: TGTGCCAGTAGTATAGGACAGGGAAGCGGGGAGCTGTTTTTT; CDR3 protein: CASSIGQGSGELFF
J gene: TRBJ1-2; clone size: NA; V gene: TRBV19; D gene: NA; CDR3 DNA: TGTGCCAGTAGTACCCCGGGGGGCGCGAGCGGCTACACCTTC; CDR3 protein: CASSTPGGASGYTF
J gene: TRBJ2-3; clone size: NA; V gene: TRBV29-1; D gene: NA; CDR3 DNA: TGCGCCACCGGGGGGCGAGGAGATACGCAGTATTTT; CDR3 protein: CATGGRGDTQYF
J gene: TRBJ2-4; clone size: NA; V gene: TRBV9; D gene: TRBD2; CDR3 DNA: TGTGCCAGCAGCGGCCCACTAGCGGGGGGCCTCCACTTC; CDR3 protein: CASSGPLAGGLHF
J gene: TRBJ2-7; clone size: NA; V gene: TRBV11-2; D gene: TRBD1; CDR3 DNA: TGTGCCAGCAGCTTACCGTCCGGGGACAGAAGTCTTTACTACGAGCAGTACTTC; CDR3 protein: CASSLPSGDRSLYYEQYF
J gene: TRBJ1-1; clone size: NA; V gene: TRBV29-1; D gene: NA; CDR3 DNA: TGCAGCGTTGATAGCCCGAACACTGAAGCTTTCTTT; CDR3 protein: CSVDSPNTEAFF
J gene: TRBJ1-1; clone size: NA; V gene: TRBV9; D gene: TRBD1; CDR3 DNA: TGTGCCAGCAGCACTACAGGGGTAGGGGCTGAAGCTTTCTTT; CDR3 protein: CASSTTGVGAEAFF